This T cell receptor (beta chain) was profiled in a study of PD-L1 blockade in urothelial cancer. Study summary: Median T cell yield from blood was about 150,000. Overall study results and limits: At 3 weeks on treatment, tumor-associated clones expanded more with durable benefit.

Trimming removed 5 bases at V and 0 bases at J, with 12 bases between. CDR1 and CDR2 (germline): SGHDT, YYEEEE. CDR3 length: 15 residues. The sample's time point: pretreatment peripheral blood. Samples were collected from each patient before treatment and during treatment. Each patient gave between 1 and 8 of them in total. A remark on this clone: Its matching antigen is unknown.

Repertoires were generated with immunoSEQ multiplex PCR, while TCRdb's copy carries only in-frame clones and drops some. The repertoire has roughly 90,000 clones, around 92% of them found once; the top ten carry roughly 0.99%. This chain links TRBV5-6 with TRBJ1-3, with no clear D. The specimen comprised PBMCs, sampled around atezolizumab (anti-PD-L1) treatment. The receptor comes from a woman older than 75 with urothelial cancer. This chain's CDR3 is CASRYIGSSGNTIYF. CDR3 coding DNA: TGTGCCAGCAGGTACATAGGGAGCTCTGGAAACACCATATATTTT.